Detailed here is one T cell receptor beta chain. Its antigen is currently unknown. The CDR3 contains 14 residues. CDR1 SGHVS and CDR2 FQNEAQ come from the germline V gene. V dropped 3 bases and J dropped 0 bases, with 6 bases sitting between them. These data belong to a study of T cells in pancreatic ductal adenocarcinoma. Surgery without prior neoadjuvant therapy was the treatment of the selected pancreatic ductal adenocarcinoma patients. Data came from immunoSEQ multiplex PCR; TCRdb stores just in-frame clones and leaves some out. In the table there are 25,000 to 35,000 clones, roughly nine tenths of which are singletons. Notes on the study in general: Blood clonality (around 0.066) did not differ significantly from tumor (roughly 0.11). This surgical cohort overrepresents the minority presenting with early-stage disease.

The genes are TRBV7-8 and TRBJ1-5; no reliable D call. Sequenced sample: PBMCs. This clonotype was obtained from a human donor with pancreatic ductal adenocarcinoma. The CDR3 DNA sequence: TGTGCCAGCAGCTTCCCCCATAGCAATCAGCCCCAGCATTTT. Its translation is CASSFPHSNQPQHF.